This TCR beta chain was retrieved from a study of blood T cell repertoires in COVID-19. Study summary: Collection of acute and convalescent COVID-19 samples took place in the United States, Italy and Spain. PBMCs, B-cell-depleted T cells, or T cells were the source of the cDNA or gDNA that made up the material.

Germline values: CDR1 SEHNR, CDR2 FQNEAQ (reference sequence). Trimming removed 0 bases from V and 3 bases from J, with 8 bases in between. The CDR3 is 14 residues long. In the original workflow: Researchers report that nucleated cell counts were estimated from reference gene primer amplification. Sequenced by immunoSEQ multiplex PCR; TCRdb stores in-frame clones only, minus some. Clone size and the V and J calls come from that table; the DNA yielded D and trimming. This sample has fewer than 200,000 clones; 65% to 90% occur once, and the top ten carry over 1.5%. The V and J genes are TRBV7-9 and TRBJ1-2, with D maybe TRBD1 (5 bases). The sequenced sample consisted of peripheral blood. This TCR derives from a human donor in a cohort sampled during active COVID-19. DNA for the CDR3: TGTGCCAGCAGCTTAGCAGGGGTGGACTATGGCTACACCTTC. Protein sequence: CASSLAGVDYGYTF.